Below are 15 T cell receptor beta chains sequenced from a single sample in a study of T cell responses to AZD1222 COVID-19 vaccine. Profiling relied on immunoSEQ multiplex PCR, and the TCRdb table lists in-frame clones only, not all of them. The data show some 97,000 clones, approximately 89% seen once. The sample here was peripheral blood, taken on day 0 of MenACWY control vaccination. Every receptor here comes from an adult in good health.

This chain links TRBV5-8 with TRBJ2-1; D is unresolved. CDR1 and CDR2 from the germline V gene are SGHTS and YDEGEE. The CDR3 loop spans 15 amino acids. V was pared by 2 bases and J by 5 bases, with 14 bases between. The CDR3 nucleotides read TGTGCCAGCAGCTTAAGACCCTTGCACAACAATGAGCAGTTCTTC. The encoded protein is CASSLRPLHNNEQFF.

Comments on this clone: Other DNA sequences within the sample encode an identical CDR3. The gene calls are TRBV4-3 and TRBJ1-6; weak D call: TRBD1 (5 bases). V was trimmed by 1 base and J by 9 bases, leaving 7 bases between them. The length of the CDR3 is 13 residues. CDR1 and CDR2 (germline): LGHNA, YSLEER. The CDR3 DNA reads TGCGCCAGCAGCCAAGTGGGGGGTTCACCCCTCCACTTT. The encoded protein is CASSQVGGSPLHF.

The J gene is TRBJ2-5, the V gene TRBV20-1; D not resolved. V was clipped by 6 bases and J by 5 bases, with 10 bases between them. This CDR3 has 11 amino acids. Germline CDR1 DFQATT, CDR2 SNEGSKA (reference sequence). CDR3 coding DNA: TGCAGTGCCCTAGTGGGCGAGACCCAGTACTTC. Translation: CSALVGETQYF.

This clone was observed a handful of times. V is TRBV5-4 and J is TRBJ1-2; 8 nucleotides align to TRBD1. V shed 5 bases, J shed 5 bases, and the junction held 5 bases outside the gene matches. CDR1 and CDR2 from the germline V gene are SGHNT and YYREEE (reference sequence). The CDR3 contains 13 residues. The CDR3 DNA is TGTGCCAGCAGTTTTACAGGGGGATATGGCTACACCTTC. Protein: CASSFTGGYGYTF.

This sequence joins TRBV27 and TRBJ2-2, with TRBD1 identical over 7 bases. The V gene's germline CDR1 is MNHEY and CDR2 SMNVEV (reference sequence). With 5 bases clipped from V and 3 bases from J, the junction kept 9 bases outside the gene matches. CDR3 length: 16 amino acids. CDR3 in amino acids: CASSRDRVPYTGELFF. CDR3 coding DNA: TGTGCCAGCAGTAGAGACAGGGTTCCTTACACCGGGGAGCTGTTTTTT.

The chain has TRBV7-5 and TRBJ2-7; whether TRBD1, the table's D call, matches the DNA was not checked. TRBV7-5 is marked as a pseudogene. CDR3 length: 16 residues. CDR3: CVRSLDGPTVVYEQYF. Written as DNA, the CDR3 is TGTGTCAGAAGCTTAGATGGCCCCACAGTGGTCTACGAGCAGTACTTC.

This chain connects TRBV19 to TRBJ2-1, with D unresolved. CDR1 is LNHDA, CDR2 SQIVND, per germline (reference sequence). The CDR3 consists of 11 residues. The V end was cut by 4 bases, the J end by 7 bases, with 5 bases between. CDR3 protein: CASSNVNEQFF. The CDR3 DNA sequence: TGTGCCAGTAGTAACGTTAATGAGCAGTTCTTC.

The chain employs TRBV27 and TRBJ2-7; the match to TRBD1 covers 10 bases. Germline values: CDR1 MNHEY, CDR2 SMNVEV (reference sequence). The CDR3 is 15 amino acids. With 5 bases clipped from V and 7 bases from J, the junction kept 11 bases outside the gene matches. Here the CDR3 reads CASSARDRGLWEQYF. The CDR3, as DNA: TGTGCCAGCAGTGCCCGGGACAGGGGCCTGTGGGAGCAGTACTTC.

The rearrangement joins TRBV19 to TRBJ1-6, with 7 bases identical to TRBD1. Germline V CDR1 and CDR2: LNHDA, SQIVND (reference sequence). The trim removed 5 bases at V and 10 bases at J, leaving 5 bases unmatched. The CDR3 totals 13 residues. CDR3 in amino acids: CASSPTGESPLHF. DNA for the CDR3: TGTGCCAGTAGTCCCACAGGGGAATCACCCCTCCACTTT.

The gene calls are TRBV9 and TRBJ1-3; TRBD1 matches at 7 bases. The CDR3 runs 14 residues. V was pared by 4 bases and J by 6 bases, with 7 bases of the junction left unmatched. The V gene's germline CDR1 is SGDLS and CDR2 YYNGEE. The CDR3 DNA is TGTGCCAGCAGCCCTCGGACAGGAGCAAACACCATATATTTT. It encodes CASSPRTGANTIYF.

The chain has TRBV7-2 and TRBJ1-1; no clear D gene. Germline CDR1 and CDR2: SGHTA and FQGNSA. This CDR3 contains 14 residues. V lost 3 bases to trimming and J lost 1 base, with 9 bases between them. CDR3 sequence reads: CASSFQRRNTEAFF. The CDR3 DNA is TGTGCCAGCAGCTTTCAAAGGAGGAACACTGAAGCTTTCTTT.

This clone showed up just once. The chain uses TRBV19 and TRBJ2-1; D possibly matches TRBD1 or TRBD2 (7 bases each). This CDR3 is 16 amino acids long. Trimming shortened V by 3 bases and J by 4 bases, and 16 bases separated the two germline ends. CDR1 and CDR2 (germline): LNHDA, SQIVND (reference sequence). DNA of the CDR3: TGTGCCAGTAGTATCCAAACAGGGGAGGGGTACAATGAGCAGTTCTTC. This translates into CASSIQTGEGYNEQFF.

This clone was observed a handful of times. This sequence joins TRBV30 and TRBJ2-2; D ambiguous. The V gene lost 0 bases and the J gene lost 8 bases, with 7 bases spanning the gap. CDR3 length: 12 residues. Germline loops: CDR1 GTSNPN, CDR2 SVGIG (reference sequence). For the CDR3, the DNA is TGTGCCTGGAGTGTACTGAGTGGGGAGCTGTTTTTT. Residues: CAWSVLSGELFF.

The chain joins TRBV6-2 or TRBV6-3 to TRBJ1-5; 7 positions agree with TRBD1. The V segment lost 2 bases and the J segment 6 bases; nucleotides outside the gene matches: 19. The germline CDR1 and CDR2 sequences are MNHEY and SVGEGT. The CDR3 extends over 19 amino acids. CDR3 sequence reads: CASSYLIGPRQGNRQPQHF. The CDR3 DNA reads as TGTGCCAGCAGTTACCTTATCGGTCCGCGACAGGGAAATCGTCAGCCCCAGCATTTT.

The V gene is TRBV10-3, the J gene TRBJ2-3; TRBD1 aligns across 7 bases. The CDR3 extends over 17 amino acids. The V gene end was trimmed by 4 bases and the J gene end by 0 bases; junction bases not matched to a gene: 10. Germline CDR1 and CDR2: ENHRY and SYGVKD. The CDR3 protein is CAISAVPPGQSTDTQYF. The CDR3 region has the DNA TGTGCCATCAGTGCGGTTCCTCCGGGACAGAGCACAGATACGCAGTATTTT.